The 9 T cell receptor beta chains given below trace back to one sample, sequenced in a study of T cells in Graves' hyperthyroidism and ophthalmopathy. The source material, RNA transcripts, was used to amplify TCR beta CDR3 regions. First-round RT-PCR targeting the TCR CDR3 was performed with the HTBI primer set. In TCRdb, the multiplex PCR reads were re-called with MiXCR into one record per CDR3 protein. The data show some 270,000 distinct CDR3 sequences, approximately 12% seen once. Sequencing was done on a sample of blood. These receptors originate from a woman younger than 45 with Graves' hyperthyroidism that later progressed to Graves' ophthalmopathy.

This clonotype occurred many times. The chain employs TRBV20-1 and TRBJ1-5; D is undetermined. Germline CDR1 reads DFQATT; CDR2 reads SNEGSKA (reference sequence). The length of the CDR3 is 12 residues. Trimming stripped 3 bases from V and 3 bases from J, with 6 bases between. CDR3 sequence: CSASPINQPQHF. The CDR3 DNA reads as TGCAGTGCTAGTCCCATCAATCAGCCCCAGCATTTT.

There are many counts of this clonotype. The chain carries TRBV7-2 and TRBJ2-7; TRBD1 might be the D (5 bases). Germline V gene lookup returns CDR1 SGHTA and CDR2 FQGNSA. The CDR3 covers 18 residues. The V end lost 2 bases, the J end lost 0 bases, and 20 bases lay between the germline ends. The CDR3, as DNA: TGTGCCAGCAGCTTATCCTCAGTCGGACACCGGAGCTCCTACGAGCAGTACTTC. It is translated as CASSLSSVGHRSSYEQYF.

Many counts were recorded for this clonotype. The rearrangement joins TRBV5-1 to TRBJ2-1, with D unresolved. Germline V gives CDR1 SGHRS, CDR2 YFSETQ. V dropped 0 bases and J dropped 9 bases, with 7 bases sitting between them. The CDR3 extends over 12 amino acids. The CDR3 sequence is CASSLGRSEQFF. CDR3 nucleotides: TGCGCCAGCAGCTTGGGGCGCAGTGAGCAGTTCTTC.

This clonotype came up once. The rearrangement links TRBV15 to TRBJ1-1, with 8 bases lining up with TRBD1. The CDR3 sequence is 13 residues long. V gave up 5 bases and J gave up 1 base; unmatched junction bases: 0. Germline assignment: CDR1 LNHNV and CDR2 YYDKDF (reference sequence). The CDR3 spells CATSGQGNTEAFF. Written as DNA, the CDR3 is TGTGCCACCAGCGGACAGGGGAACACTGAAGCTTTCTTT.

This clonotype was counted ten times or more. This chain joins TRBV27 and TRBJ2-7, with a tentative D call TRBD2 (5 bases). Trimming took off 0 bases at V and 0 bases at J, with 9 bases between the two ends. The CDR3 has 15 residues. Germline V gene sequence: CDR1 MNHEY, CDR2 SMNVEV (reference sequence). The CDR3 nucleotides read TGTGCCAGCAGTTTATCGCGGGCAGCCTCCTACGAGCAGTACTTC. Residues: CASSLSRAASYEQYF.

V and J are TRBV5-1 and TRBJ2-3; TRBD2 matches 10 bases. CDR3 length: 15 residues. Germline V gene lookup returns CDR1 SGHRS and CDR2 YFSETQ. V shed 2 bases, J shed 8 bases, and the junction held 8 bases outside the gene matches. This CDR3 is CASSFQREGLGTQYF. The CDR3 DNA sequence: TGCGCCAGCAGCTTCCAGCGGGAGGGCCTGGGTACGCAGTATTTT.

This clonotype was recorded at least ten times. The CDR3 protein is CASSLPGSTGELFF. CDR3 DNA sequence: TGTGCCAGCAGCTTACCAGGGAGTACCGGGGAGCTGTTTTTT. The chain joins TRBV7-9 to TRBJ2-2, with D tentatively TRBD1 or TRBD2 (5 bases each). With 2 bases removed from V and 5 bases from J, the gap between germline ends came to 9 bases. Per germline, CDR1 SEHNR and CDR2 FQNEAQ (reference sequence). The CDR3 is 14 residues long.

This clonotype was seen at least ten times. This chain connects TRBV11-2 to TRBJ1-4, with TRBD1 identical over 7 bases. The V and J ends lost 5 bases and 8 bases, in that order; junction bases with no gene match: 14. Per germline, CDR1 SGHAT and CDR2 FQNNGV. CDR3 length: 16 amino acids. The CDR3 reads CASSTTRGGIREKLFF. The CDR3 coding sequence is TGTGCCAGCAGCACAACCCGAGGGGGCATTAGAGAAAAACTGTTTTTT.

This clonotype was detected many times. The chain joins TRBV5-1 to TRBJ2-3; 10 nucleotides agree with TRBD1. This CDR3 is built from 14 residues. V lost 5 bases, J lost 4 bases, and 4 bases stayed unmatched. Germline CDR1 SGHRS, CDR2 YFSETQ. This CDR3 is CASRTGTGADTQYF. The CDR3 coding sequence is TGCGCCAGCAGGACCGGGACAGGGGCAGATACGCAGTATTTT.